This TCR beta chain was documented in a study of T cells after yellow fever vaccination. The V gene end was trimmed by 3 bases and the J gene end by 4 bases; junction bases not matched to a gene: 10. Germline-derived CDR1 and CDR2 are SGHAT and FQNNGV. The CDR3 length is 19 residues. In regard to this clonotype: As yet, its antigen is unknown.

Study-level results: The appearance of a small share of clonotypes in both CD4 and CD8 compartments was observed.

UMIs and a universal primer site were added when TCR cDNA was made by 5'RACE template switching. Each CDR3 protein is one row after TCRdb ran MiXCR on the 5' RACE reads. Of 600,000 to 750,000 distinct CDR3 sequences listed, about 12% are singletons. The clonotype comes from a man aged 25-45 years who received the YFV17D yellow fever vaccine. This sample comprised PBMCs, obtained on the day of the yellow fever booster vaccination. The chain is built from TRBV11-2 and TRBJ2-1, with 15 bases identical to TRBD2. The CDR3 DNA follows: TGTGCCAGCAGCTTGACCGGGACTAGCGGGAGGAGGACTTACAATGAGCAGTTCTTC. Translating gives CASSLTGTSGRRTYNEQFF. Full variable domain (remainder filled in from reference TRBV11-2 and TRBJ2-1): EAGVAQSPRYKIIEKRQSVAFWCNPISGHATLYWYQQILGQGPKLLIQFQNNGVVDDSQLPKDRFSAERLKGVDSTLKIQPAKLEDSAVYLCASSLTGTSGRRTYNEQFFGPGTRLTVL.